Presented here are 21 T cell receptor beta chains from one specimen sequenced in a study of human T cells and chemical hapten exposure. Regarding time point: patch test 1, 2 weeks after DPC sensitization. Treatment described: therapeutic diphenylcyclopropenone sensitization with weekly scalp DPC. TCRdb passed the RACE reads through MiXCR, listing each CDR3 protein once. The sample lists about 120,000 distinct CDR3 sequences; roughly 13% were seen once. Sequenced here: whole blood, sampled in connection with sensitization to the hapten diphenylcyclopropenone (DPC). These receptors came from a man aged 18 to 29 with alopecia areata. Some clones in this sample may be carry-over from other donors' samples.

The CDR3 nucleotides are TGTGCCACCAATCAAGGGGTTTACCAGCCCCAGCATTTT. Translated: CATNQGVYQPQHF. V usage is TRBV19 and J usage is TRBJ1-5; a weak D match, TRBD1 (5 bases). V was clipped by 10 bases and J by 7 bases, with 17 bases between them. Looked up from germline, CDR1 is LNHDA and CDR2 is SQIVND (reference sequence). The CDR3 has 13 amino acids.

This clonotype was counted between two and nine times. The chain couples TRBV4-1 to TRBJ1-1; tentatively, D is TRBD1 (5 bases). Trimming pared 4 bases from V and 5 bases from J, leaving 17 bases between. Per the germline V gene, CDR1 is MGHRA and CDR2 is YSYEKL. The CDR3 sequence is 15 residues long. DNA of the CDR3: TGCGCCAGCAGCCCCCAAGGGGCAGGGTGGACTGAAGCTTTCTTT. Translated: CASSPQGAGWTEAFF.

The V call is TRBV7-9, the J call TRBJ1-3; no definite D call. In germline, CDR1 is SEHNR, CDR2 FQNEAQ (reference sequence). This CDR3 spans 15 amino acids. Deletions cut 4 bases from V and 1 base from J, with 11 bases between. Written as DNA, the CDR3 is TGTGCCAGCAGCTACGAGGAGCGATCTGGAAACACCATATATTTT. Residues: CASSYEERSGNTIYF. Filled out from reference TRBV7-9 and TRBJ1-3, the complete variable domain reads DTGVSQNPRHKITKRGQNVTFRCDPISEHNRLYWYRQTLGQGPEFLTYFQNEAQLEKSRLLSDRFSAERPKGSFSTLEIQRTEQGDSAMYLCASSYEERSGNTIYFGEGSWLTVV.

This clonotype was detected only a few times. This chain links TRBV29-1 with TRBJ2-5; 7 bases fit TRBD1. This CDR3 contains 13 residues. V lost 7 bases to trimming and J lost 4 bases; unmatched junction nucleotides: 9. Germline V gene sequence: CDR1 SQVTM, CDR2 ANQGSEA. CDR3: CSASTGDRETQYF. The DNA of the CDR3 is TGCAGCGCCTCCACAGGGGATCGAGAGACCCAGTACTTC.

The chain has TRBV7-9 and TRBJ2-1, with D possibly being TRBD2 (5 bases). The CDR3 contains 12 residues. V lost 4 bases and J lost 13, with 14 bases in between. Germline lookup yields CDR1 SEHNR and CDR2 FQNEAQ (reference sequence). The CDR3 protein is CASSSGMARQFF. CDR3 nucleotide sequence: TGTGCCAGCAGCTCGGGGATGGCGAGACAGTTCTTC.

This CDR3 is CATSRPVSTDTQYF. CDR3 DNA sequence: TGTGCCACCAGCAGACCGGTCAGCACAGATACGCAGTATTTT. J is TRBJ2-3 and V is TRBV15; D gene ambiguous. The germline V gene has CDR1 LNHNV and CDR2 YYDKDF (reference sequence). V lost 2 bases and J lost 0, with 6 bases in between. The CDR3 has 14 residues. Together with reference TRBV15 and TRBJ2-3, the CDR3 gives the full variable domain: DAMVIQNPRYQVTQFGKPVTLSCSQTLNHNVMYWYQQKSSQAPKLLFHYYDKDFNNEADTPDNFQSRRPNTSFCFLDIRSPGLGDTAMYLCATSRPVSTDTQYFGPGTRLTVL.

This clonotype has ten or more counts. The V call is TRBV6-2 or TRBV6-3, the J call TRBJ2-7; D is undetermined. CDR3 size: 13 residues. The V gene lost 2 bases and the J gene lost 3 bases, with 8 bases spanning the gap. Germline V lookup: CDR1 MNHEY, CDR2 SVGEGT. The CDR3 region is CASSYGVLYEQYV. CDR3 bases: TGTGCCAGCAGTTACGGGGTCCTCTACGAGCAGTACGTC.

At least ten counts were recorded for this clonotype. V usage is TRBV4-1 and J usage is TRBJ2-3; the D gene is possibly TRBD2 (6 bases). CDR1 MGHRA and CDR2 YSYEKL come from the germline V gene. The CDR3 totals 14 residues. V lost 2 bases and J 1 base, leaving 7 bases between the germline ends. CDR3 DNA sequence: TGCGCCAGCAGCCAAAGGAGGGGCACAGATACGCAGTATTTT. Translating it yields CASSQRRGTDTQYF.

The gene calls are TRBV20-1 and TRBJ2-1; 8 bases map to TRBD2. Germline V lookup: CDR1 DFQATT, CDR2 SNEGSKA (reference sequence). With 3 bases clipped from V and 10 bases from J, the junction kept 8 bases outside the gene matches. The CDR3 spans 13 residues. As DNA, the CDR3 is TGCAGTGCTAGCCCGGGACTAGAGGGAGAGCAGTTCTTC. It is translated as CSASPGLEGEQFF.

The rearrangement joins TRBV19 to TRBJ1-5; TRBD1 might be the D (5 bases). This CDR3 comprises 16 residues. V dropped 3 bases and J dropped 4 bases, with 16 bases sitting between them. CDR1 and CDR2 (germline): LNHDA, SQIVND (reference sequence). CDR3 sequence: CASSILARGGNQPQHF. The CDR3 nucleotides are TGTGCCAGTAGTATCCTCGCTAGGGGCGGGAATCAGCCCCAGCATTTT.

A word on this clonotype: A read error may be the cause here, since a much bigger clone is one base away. The CDR3 nucleotides read TGTGCCAGCAGTTCGACAGGCCGGAACACTGAAGCTTTCTTT. This codes for CASSSTGRNTEAFF. V and J are TRBV28 and TRBJ1-1; tentatively, D is TRBD1 (6 bases). Germline lookup yields CDR1 MDHEN and CDR2 SYDVKM. V was pared by 4 bases and J by 1 base, with 10 bases between. The CDR3 covers 14 residues.

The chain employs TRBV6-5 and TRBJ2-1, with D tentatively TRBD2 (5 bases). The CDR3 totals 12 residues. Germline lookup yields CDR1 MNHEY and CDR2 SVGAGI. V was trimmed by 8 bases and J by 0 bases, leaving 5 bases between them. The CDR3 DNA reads TGTGCCAGCGAGGGCTCCTACAATGAGCAGTTCTTC. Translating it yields CASEGSYNEQFF.

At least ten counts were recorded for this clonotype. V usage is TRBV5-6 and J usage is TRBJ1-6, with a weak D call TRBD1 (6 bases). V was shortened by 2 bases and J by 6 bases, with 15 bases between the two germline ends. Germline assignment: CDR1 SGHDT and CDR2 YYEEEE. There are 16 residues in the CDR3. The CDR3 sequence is CASSFGQSPTNSPLHF. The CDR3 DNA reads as TGTGCCAGCAGCTTCGGACAGTCACCTACTAATTCACCCCTCCACTTT.

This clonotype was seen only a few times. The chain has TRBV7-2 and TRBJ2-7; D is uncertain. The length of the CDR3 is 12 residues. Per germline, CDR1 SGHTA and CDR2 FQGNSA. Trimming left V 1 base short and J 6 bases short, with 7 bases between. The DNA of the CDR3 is TGTGCCAGCAGCTTAGGTGGTTCCGAGCAGTACTTC. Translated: CASSLGGSEQYF.

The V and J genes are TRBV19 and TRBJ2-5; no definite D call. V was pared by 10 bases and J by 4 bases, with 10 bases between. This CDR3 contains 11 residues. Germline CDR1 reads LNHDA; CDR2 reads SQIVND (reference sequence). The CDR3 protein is CATGPGETQYF. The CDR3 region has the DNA TGTGCCACCGGACCGGGAGAGACCCAGTACTTC.

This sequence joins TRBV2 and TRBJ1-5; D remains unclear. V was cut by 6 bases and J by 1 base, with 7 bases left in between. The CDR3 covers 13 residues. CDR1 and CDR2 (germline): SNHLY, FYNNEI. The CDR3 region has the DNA TGTGCCAGCAGGGGGTGGAGCAATCAGCCCCAGCATTTT. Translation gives CASRGWSNQPQHF. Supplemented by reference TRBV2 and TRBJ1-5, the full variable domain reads EPEVTQTPSHQVTQMGQEVILRCVPISNHLYFYWYRQILGQKVEFLVSFYNNEISEKSEIFDDQFSVERPDGSNFTLKIRSTKLEDSAMYFCASRGWSNQPQHFGDGTRLSIL.

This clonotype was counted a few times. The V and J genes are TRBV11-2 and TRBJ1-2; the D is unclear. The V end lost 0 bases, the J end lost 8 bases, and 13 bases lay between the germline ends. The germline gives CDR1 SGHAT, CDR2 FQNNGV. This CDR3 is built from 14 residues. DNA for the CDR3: TGTGCCAGCAGCTTAGAGGGAAACGCCCGGGGCTACACCTTC. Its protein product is CASSLEGNARGYTF.

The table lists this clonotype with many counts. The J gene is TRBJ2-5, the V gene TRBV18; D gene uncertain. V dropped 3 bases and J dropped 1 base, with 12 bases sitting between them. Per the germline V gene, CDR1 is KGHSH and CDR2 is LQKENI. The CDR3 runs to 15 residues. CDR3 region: CASSPSTETQETQYF. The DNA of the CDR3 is TGTGCCAGCTCACCCTCCACGGAGACCCAAGAGACCCAGTACTTC.

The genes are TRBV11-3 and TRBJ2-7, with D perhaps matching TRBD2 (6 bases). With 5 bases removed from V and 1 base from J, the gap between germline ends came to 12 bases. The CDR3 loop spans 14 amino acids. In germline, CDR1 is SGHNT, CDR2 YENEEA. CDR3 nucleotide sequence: TGTGCCAGCAGCCAAGCCCGGGGGTCCTACGAGCAGTACTTC. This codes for CASSQARGSYEQYF.

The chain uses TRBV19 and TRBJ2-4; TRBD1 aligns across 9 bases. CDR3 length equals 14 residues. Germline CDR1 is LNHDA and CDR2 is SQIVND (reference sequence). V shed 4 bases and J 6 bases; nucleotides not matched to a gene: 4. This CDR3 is CASSRDRARNIQYF. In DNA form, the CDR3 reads TGTGCCAGTAGTAGGGACAGGGCTAGAAACATTCAGTACTTC.

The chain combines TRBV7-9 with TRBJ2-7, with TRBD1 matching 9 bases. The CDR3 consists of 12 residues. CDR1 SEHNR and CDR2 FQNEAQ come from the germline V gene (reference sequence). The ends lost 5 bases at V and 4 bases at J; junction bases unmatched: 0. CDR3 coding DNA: TGTGCCAGCAGCGGGACAGGGTACGAGCAGTACGTC. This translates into CASSGTGYEQYV.